This T cell receptor (beta chain) was captured in a study of blood T cell repertoires in COVID-19. About the research overall: From the United States, Italy and Spain came samples of acute and convalescent COVID-19.

The method was immunoSEQ multiplex PCR; TCRdb's version includes in-frame clones alone and lacks a portion of them. The table shows roughly 230,000 clones, with nearly 90% occurring only once. This CDR3 contains 15 residues. V shed 2 bases and J 8 bases; nucleotides not matched to a gene: 5. The germline V gene has CDR1 SNHLY and CDR2 FYNNEI. The source is a human donor in a cohort sampled during active COVID-19. The sample was peripheral blood. The V and J genes are TRBV2 and TRBJ2-1; 11 bases match TRBD1. This CDR3 is CASSELGQGVYEQFF. For the CDR3, the DNA is TGTGCCAGCAGTGAATTGGGACAGGGGGTCTATGAGCAGTTCTTC.